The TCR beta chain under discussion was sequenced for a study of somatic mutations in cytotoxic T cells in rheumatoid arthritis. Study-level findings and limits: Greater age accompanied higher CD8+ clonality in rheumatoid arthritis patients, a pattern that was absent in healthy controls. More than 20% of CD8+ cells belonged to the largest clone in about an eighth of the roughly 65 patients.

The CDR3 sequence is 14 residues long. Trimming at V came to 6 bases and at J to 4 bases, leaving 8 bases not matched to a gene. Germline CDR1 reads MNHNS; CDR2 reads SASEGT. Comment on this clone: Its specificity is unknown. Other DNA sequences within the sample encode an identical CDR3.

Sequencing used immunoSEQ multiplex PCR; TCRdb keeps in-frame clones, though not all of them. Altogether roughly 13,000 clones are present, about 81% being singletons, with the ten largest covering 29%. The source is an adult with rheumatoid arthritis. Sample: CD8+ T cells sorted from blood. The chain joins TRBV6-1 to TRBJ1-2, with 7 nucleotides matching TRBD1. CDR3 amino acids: CASSTTGSGYGYTF. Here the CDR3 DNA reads TGTGCCAGCAGCACGACAGGGTCTGGCTATGGCTACACCTTC.